This T cell receptor beta chain is from a study of control samples from healthy donors and cancer patients. Trimming removed 2 bases at V and 11 bases at J, with 17 bases between. The CDR3 is 14 residues long. Germline V lookup: CDR1 MRHNA, CDR2 SNTAGT. Using immunoSEQ multiplex PCR, the repertoire was profiled, and TCRdb retains in-frame clones only, with some absent. The sample has about 110,000 clones, around 89% seen once. The clonotype was recovered from a woman between 45 and 60 years old in good health. The J gene is TRBJ2-3, the V gene TRBV6-4; D unresolved. The sequenced sample consisted of blood. The CDR3 region has the DNA TGTGCCAGCAGTGACATAATAGGCGCCCGTAAGCAGTATTTT. It encodes CASSDIIGARKQYF.